The clone carrying this T cell receptor beta chain was detected only once. CDR1 is LGHNA and CDR2 is YSLEER in the germline V gene. This CDR3 is built from 17 residues. V was cut by 0 bases and J by 4 bases, with 18 bases left in between. These data are taken from a study of blood T cell repertoires in COVID-19. For the study at large: Acute-phase and convalescent COVID-19 samples originated in the United States, Italy and Spain. In each case, the material was cDNA or gDNA derived from T cells, B-cell-depleted T cells, or PBMCs.

A Seattle source enrolled patients during active infection and followed them longitudinally. Under the authors' procedure: Estimates of nucleated cell counts were drawn from the amplification of reference gene primers. The method was immunoSEQ multiplex PCR; TCRdb's version includes in-frame clones alone and lacks a portion of them. That table supplies the V and J calls and clone size; D and trimming were determined from the DNA. The sample consists of fewer than 450,000 clones, 88% of them appearing once. The clonotype comes from a woman between 70 and 85 years old with COVID-19, enrolled during active disease. This chain joins TRBV4-3 and TRBJ1-2; weak D call: TRBD1 (5 bases). The sample was peripheral blood. The CDR3 region has the DNA TGCGCCAGCAGCCAAGATTTGAGGGGACTGGAGACCTATGGCTACACCTTC. Translated: CASSQDLRGLETYGYTF.